The present T cell receptor beta chain was sequenced within a study of response to subunit inactivated influenza vaccine. This clonotype appeared many times. What it recognizes is unknown. Study-wide results and caveats: Each seasonal influenza vaccination, the authors suggested, recruits few new T cells.

TCRdb recomputed calls from the RT-PCR reads with MiXCR, one row per CDR3 protein. The table lists 550,000 to 800,000 distinct CDR3 sequences, approximately 15% of them singletons. The receptor was derived from a man aged 50 to 59 who received an inactivated influenza vaccine. Specimen: PBMCs from blood, collected 14 to 15 days before vaccination.

The CDR3 loop reads CASSSGQGAGGYTF. As DNA, the CDR3 is TGTGCCAGCAGTTCGGGACAGGGGGCGGGAGGCTACACCTTC. V gene TRBV28 combines with J gene TRBJ1-2, with 12 positions matching TRBD1. Germline V gives CDR1 MDHEN, CDR2 SYDVKM. Unmatched junction bases numbered 5, after V lost 4 bases and J lost 8 bases. This CDR3 spans 14 amino acids.